This entry lists 10 T cell receptor beta chains sequenced from one sample in a study of identical twins. TCRdb re-called the 5' RACE reads through MiXCR, storing one row per CDR3 protein. The sample holds 310,000 or so distinct CDR3 sequences, roughly 10% seen once. These data were likewise used in another study, on yellow fever vaccine responses in identical twins.

What was sequenced was CD8+ T cells sorted from blood. These receptors all stem from a woman between 18 and 29 years old in good health.

This clonotype has only a few counts. The chain has TRBV3-1 and TRBJ2-6; 8 bases are a match to TRBD1. V lost 3 bases and J lost 0; bases outside the gene matches: 7. The CDR3 spans 18 residues. The V gene's germline CDR1 is LGHDT and CDR2 YNNKEL (reference sequence). The DNA of the CDR3 is TGTGCCAGCAGCCAGTTGACAGGGGTACGCTCTGGGGCCAACGTCCTGACTTTC. It translates to CASSQLTGVRSGANVLTF.

This clonotype appeared many times. The chain is built from TRBV20-1 and TRBJ2-3; D tentatively reads TRBD1 or TRBD2 (5 bases each). From germline, CDR1 is DFQATT and CDR2 SNEGSKA (reference sequence). The ends were cut back, 3 bases at V and 2 bases at J, with 9 bases in the middle. CDR3 size: 13 residues. CDR3 DNA sequence: TGCAGTGCTAGGGGACCAAACACAGATACGCAGTATTTT. Protein: CSARGPNTDTQYF.

This clonotype was seen only a few times. The chain employs TRBV7-8 and TRBJ1-2; 7 bases map to TRBD1. The CDR3 loop spans 14 amino acids. V trimming: 2 bases; J trimming: 5 bases; junction bases outside the gene matches: 5. Per the germline V gene, CDR1 is SGHVS and CDR2 is FQNEAQ. The DNA for the CDR3 is TGTGCCAGCAGCTTAAAGGGACAGAGTTATGGCTACACCTTC. Its translation: CASSLKGQSYGYTF. The full variable domain, with the rest looked up from reference TRBV7-8 and TRBJ1-2, is GAGVSQSPRYKVAKRGQDVALRCDPISGHVSLFWYQQALGQGPEFLTYFQNEAQLDKSGLPSDRFFAERPEGSVSTLKIQRTQQEDSAVYLCASSLKGQSYGYTFGSGTRLTVV.

Written as DNA, the CDR3 is TGTGCCAGCAGCCCGGGACAGCTAGTCAATGAGCAGTTCTTC. Residues: CASSPGQLVNEQFF. The chain couples TRBV7-8 to TRBJ2-1, with TRBD1 matching 7 bases. The germline V gene encodes CDR1 SGHVS and CDR2 FQNEAQ. This CDR3 has 14 residues. The V gene end was trimmed by 5 bases and the J gene end by 6 bases; junction bases not matched to a gene: 7.

This clonotype was seen at least ten times. The J gene is TRBJ2-7, the V gene TRBV4-3; D may be TRBD1 or TRBD2 (5 bases each). V shed 0 bases and J shed 3 bases, with 12 bases lying between them. CDR1 LGHNA and CDR2 YSLEER come from the germline V gene. The CDR3 extends over 15 amino acids. The CDR3 reads CASSQETTGGYEQYF. CDR3 in DNA: TGCGCCAGCAGCCAAGAGACTACAGGAGGCTACGAGCAGTACTTC.

The table lists this clonotype with many counts. The V call is TRBV7-3, the J call TRBJ1-1; D may be TRBD1 (5 bases). This CDR3 has 13 residues. V lost 2 bases and J 8 bases, leaving 12 bases between the germline ends. CDR1 is SGHTA and CDR2 is FQGTGA in the germline V gene. The CDR3: CASSLGGLEEAFF. CDR3 nucleotide sequence: TGTGCCAGCAGCTTAGGGGGTCTCGAGGAAGCTTTCTTT.

This rearrangement joins TRBV4-2 to TRBJ2-7, with D perhaps TRBD2 (5 bases). V was trimmed by 0 bases and J by 6 bases, leaving 12 bases between them. The CDR3 totals 14 residues. Germline V gene data show CDR1 as LGHNA and CDR2 as YNFKEQ. The CDR3 sequence is CASSQDNGNAEQYF. The CDR3 nucleotides read TGTGCCAGCAGCCAAGATAACGGGAACGCCGAGCAGTACTTC.

In this sample, this clonotype turned up many times. The rearrangement uses TRBV7-2 and TRBJ2-7; possible D gene TRBD1, 6 bases. The ends were cut back, 6 bases at V and 2 bases at J, with 11 bases in the middle. CDR1 and CDR2 from the germline V gene are SGHTA and FQGNSA. The CDR3 covers 13 residues. CDR3 DNA sequence: TGTGCCAGCAGACAGGGAGCAACCTACGAGCAGTACTTC. This codes for CASRQGATYEQYF.

The chain employs TRBV9 and TRBJ2-1; 7 nucleotides match TRBD2. The ends lost 0 bases at V and 0 bases at J; junction bases unmatched: 3. The CDR3 runs to 16 residues. Germline V lookup: CDR1 SGDLS, CDR2 YYNGEE. The CDR3 nucleotides read TGTGCCAGCAGCGTAGGGCGCGGGAGCTCCTACAATGAGCAGTTCTTC. Translation gives CASSVGRGSSYNEQFF.

This clonotype was observed a few times. The chain links TRBV20-1 to TRBJ2-7; D unresolved. The V gene's germline CDR1 is DFQATT and CDR2 SNEGSKA (reference sequence). The CDR3 loop spans 16 amino acids. V was shortened by 0 bases and J by 4 bases, with 19 bases between the two germline ends. CDR3 loop: CSARDLRGENEYEQYF. For the CDR3, the DNA is TGCAGTGCTAGAGATCTCCGTGGCGAAAACGAATACGAGCAGTACTTC.